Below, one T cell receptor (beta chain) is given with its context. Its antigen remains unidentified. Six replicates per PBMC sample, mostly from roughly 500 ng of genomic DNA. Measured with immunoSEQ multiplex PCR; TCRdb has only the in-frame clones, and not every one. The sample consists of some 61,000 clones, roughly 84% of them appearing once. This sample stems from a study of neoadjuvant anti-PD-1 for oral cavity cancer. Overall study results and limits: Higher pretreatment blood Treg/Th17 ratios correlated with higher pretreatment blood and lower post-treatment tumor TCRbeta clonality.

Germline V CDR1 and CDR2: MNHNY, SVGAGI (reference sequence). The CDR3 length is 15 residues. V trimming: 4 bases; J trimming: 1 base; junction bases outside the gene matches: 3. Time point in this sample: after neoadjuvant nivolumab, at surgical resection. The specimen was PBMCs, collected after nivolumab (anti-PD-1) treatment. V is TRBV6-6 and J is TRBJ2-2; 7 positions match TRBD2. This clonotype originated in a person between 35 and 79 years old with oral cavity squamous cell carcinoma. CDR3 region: CASSSSGRNTGELFF. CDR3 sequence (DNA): TGTGCCAGCAGTTCTAGCGGTCGGAACACCGGGGAGCTGTTTTTT.